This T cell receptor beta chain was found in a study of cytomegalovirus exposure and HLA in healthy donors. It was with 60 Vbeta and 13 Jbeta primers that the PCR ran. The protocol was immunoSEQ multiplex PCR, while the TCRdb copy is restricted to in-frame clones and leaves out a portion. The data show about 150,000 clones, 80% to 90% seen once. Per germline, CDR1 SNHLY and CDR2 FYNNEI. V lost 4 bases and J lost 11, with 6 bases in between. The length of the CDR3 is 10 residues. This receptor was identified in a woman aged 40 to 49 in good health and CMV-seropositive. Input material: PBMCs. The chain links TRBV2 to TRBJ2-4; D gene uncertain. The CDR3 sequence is CASSGRVQYF. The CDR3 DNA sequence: TGTGCCAGCAGTGGGAGAGTTCAGTACTTC. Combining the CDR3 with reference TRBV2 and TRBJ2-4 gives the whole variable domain EPEVTQTPSHQVTQMGQEVILRCVPISNHLYFYWYRQILGQKVEFLVSFYNNEISEKSEIFDDQFSVERPDGSNFTLKIRSTKLEDSAMYFCASSGRVQYFGAGTRLSVL.